A single sample is the source of the 30 T cell receptor beta chains below, sequenced in a study of CD8+CD57+ T cells in acquired aplastic anemia. The use of genomic DNA as template underpinned the TCR beta VDJ and CDR3 profiling. TCRdb reprocessed the reads with MiXCR, giving one entry per CDR3 protein. The sample yields 260,000 or so distinct CDR3 sequences, 45% to 50% seen once. Patients chosen for sequencing had CD8+CD57+ cells that had expanded, as shown by flow cytometry. The sequenced material came from sorted CD4+, CD8+, or CD8+CD57+ T cells (not recorded which) from PBMCs. Source of these receptors: a human donor with aplastic anemia.

The chain employs TRBV7-9 and TRBJ2-7; a weak D match, TRBD1 (6 bases). Trimming removed 9 bases from V and 7 bases from J, with 19 bases in between. This CDR3 comprises 13 residues. The germline CDR1 and CDR2 sequences are SEHNR and FQNEAQ (reference sequence). The CDR3 DNA reads as TGTGCCAGTAGCAGCTCAGGGGTAGGGGAGCAGTACTTC. Its translation is CASSSSGVGEQYF.

Concerning this clonotype: The final CDR3 position lacks the conserved phenylalanine or tryptophan, pointing to a likely read error. The rearrangement joins TRBV7-9 to TRBJ2-7; unclear D gene. V lost 5 bases and J 5 bases, leaving 10 bases between the germline ends. CDR3 size: 12 residues. The germline V gene has CDR1 SEHNR and CDR2 FQNEAQ (reference sequence). DNA for the CDR3: TGTGCCAGCAGCCTAGGGTTAAACGAGCAGTACCTC. This gives the protein CASSLGLNEQYL.

This clonotype was observed at least ten times. V usage is TRBV12-3 or TRBV12-4 and J usage is TRBJ1-5, with D possibly TRBD1 on 6 matching bases. The CDR3 length is 13 residues. Trimming took 5 bases from V and 4 from J, leaving 9 bases between them. CDR3 protein: CASSPQGNQPQHF. Here the CDR3 DNA reads TGTGCCAGCAGTCCCCAGGGGAATCAGCCCCAGCATTTT.

In its sample, this clonotype was seen a few times. This sequence joins TRBV10-2 and TRBJ2-2; D is undetermined. Germline V lookup: CDR1 WSHSY, CDR2 SAAADI. V lost 8 bases, J lost 6 bases, and 16 bases lay in between. The CDR3 spans 14 residues. CDR3 nucleotides: TGCGCCAGCGTTGGAAGGGCTGATGCCGGGGAGCTGTTTTTT. As protein: CASVGRADAGELFF.

The gene calls are TRBV7-8 and TRBJ2-5; 9 positions agree with TRBD2. The CDR3 is 14 residues long. CDR1 SGHVS and CDR2 FQNEAQ come from the germline V gene. V shed 3 bases and J 5 bases; nucleotides not matched to a gene: 4. The CDR3 protein is CASSLYTSGETQYF. CDR3 DNA: TGTGCCAGCAGCTTGTACACTAGCGGGGAGACCCAGTACTTC. The whole variable domain, remainder taken from reference TRBV7-8 and TRBJ2-5, is GAGVSQSPRYKVAKRGQDVALRCDPISGHVSLFWYQQALGQGPEFLTYFQNEAQLDKSGLPSDRFFAERPEGSVSTLKIQRTQQEDSAVYLCASSLYTSGETQYFGPGTRLLVL.

This clonotype was counted many times. The V and J genes are TRBV5-1 and TRBJ1-2, with 7 nucleotides matching TRBD1. The CDR3 is made up of 12 amino acids. The J segment lost 6 bases and the V segment lost 7 bases, leaving 6 bases of the junction unmatched. CDR1 SGHRS and CDR2 YFSETQ come from the germline V gene. CDR3 in amino acids: CASGVTGDGYTF. The CDR3, as DNA: TGCGCCAGCGGCGTCACAGGGGATGGCTACACCTTC.

The chain uses TRBV7-2 and TRBJ1-1; weak D call: TRBD1 (6 bases). Germline CDR1 is SGHTA and CDR2 is FQGNSA. CDR3 length equals 15 residues. Trimming left V 6 bases short and J 1 base short, with 15 bases between. The CDR3 DNA sequence: TGTGCCAGCAGTTTTGCGGGGGGGGCGAACACTGAAGCTTTCTTT. Protein product: CASSFAGGANTEAFF.

V usage is TRBV10-2 and J usage is TRBJ2-6; D is perhaps TRBD1 (5 bases). From germline, CDR1 is WSHSY and CDR2 SAAADI. Trimming removed 4 bases at V and 0 bases at J, with 13 bases between. CDR3 length: 17 residues. CDR3 sequence reads: CASSGGRGSSGANVLTF. In nucleotides, the CDR3 is TGCGCCAGCAGTGGGGGCCGAGGCAGCTCTGGGGCCAACGTCCTGACTTTC.

The CDR3 DNA reads TGTGCCACCAGTGATTCAGGCAGGGGAGGAGATACGCAGTATTTT. As protein: CATSDSGRGGDTQYF. The rearrangement joins TRBV24-1 to TRBJ2-3; D may correspond to TRBD1 or TRBD2 (6 bases each). The V gene's germline CDR1 is KGHDR and CDR2 SFDVKD. Trimming removed 2 bases at V and 5 bases at J, with 13 bases between. The CDR3 totals 15 residues.

This clonotype was recorded once. This chain connects TRBV15 to TRBJ1-1; weak D call: TRBD1 (5 bases). Per germline, CDR1 LNHNV and CDR2 YYDKDF (reference sequence). V was pared by 1 base and J by 7 bases, with 13 bases between. This CDR3 is built from 14 residues. CDR3 protein: CATSRGTFVDEAFF. CDR3 nucleotide sequence: TGTGCCACCAGCAGAGGGACATTTGTTGATGAAGCTTTCTTT. Variable domain in full (rest from reference TRBV15 and TRBJ1-1): DAMVIQNPRYQVTQFGKPVTLSCSQTLNHNVMYWYQQKSSQAPKLLFHYYDKDFNNEADTPDNFQSRRPNTSFCFLDIRSPGLGDTAMYLCATSRGTFVDEAFFGQGTRLTVV.

Note on this clonotype: It may be a read error: a sequence one base away is much more abundant. The chain joins TRBV5-1 to TRBJ1-4; D may be TRBD1 (5 bases). CDR3 length equals 15 residues. Germline-derived CDR1 and CDR2 are SGHRS and YFSETQ. The CDR3 sequence: CATKRDGGRNDKLFF. CDR3 coding DNA: TGTGCCACCAAAAGGGACGGCGGTCGGAATGACAAACTGTTTTTT. Filled out from reference TRBV5-1 and TRBJ1-4, the complete variable domain reads KAGVTQTPRYLIKTRGQQVTLSCSPISGHRSVSWYQQTPGQGLQFLFEYFSETQRNKGNFPGRFSGRQFSNSRSEMNVSTLELGDSALYLCATKRDGGRNDKLFFGSGTQLSVL.

The gene calls are TRBV6-5 and TRBJ1-5; D is unresolved. Germline CDR1 MNHEY, CDR2 SVGAGI. This CDR3 is built from 16 residues. V gave up 2 bases and J gave up 2 bases, with 13 bases separating them. CDR3: CASSYLADGRNQPQHF. For the CDR3, the DNA is TGTGCCAGCAGTTACCTTGCCGACGGTCGCAATCAGCCCCAGCATTTT.

The V gene is TRBV6-2 or TRBV6-3, the J gene TRBJ2-5; 7 bases line up with TRBD1. CDR3 length: 14 amino acids. From germline, CDR1 is MNHEY and CDR2 SVGEGT. J was trimmed by 1 base and V by 8 bases; bases with no gene match: 7. This chain's CDR3 is CASGYRDSQETQYF. The CDR3 nucleotides are TGTGCCAGCGGCTACCGGGACAGCCAAGAGACCCAGTACTTC.

The chain has TRBV3-1 and TRBJ1-5, with TRBD1 matching over 8 bases. The CDR3 covers 14 residues. In germline, CDR1 is LGHDT, CDR2 YNNKEL (reference sequence). V lost 1 base and J lost 6; bases outside the gene matches: 2. In DNA, the CDR3 is TGTGCCAGCAGCCAAGCGACAGGGGCTCAGCCCCAGCATTTT. Translation: CASSQATGAQPQHF.

The chain is built from TRBV2 and TRBJ2-7; 7 positions agree with TRBD1. The CDR3 is made up of 14 amino acids. The germline V gene encodes CDR1 SNHLY and CDR2 FYNNEI. V lost 6 bases, J lost 3 bases, and 8 bases stayed unmatched. In DNA form, the CDR3 reads TGTGCCAGCAGCGAGACAGGGTTCAACTACGAGCAGTACTTC. Translated: CASSETGFNYEQYF. Variable domain in full (rest from reference TRBV2 and TRBJ2-7): EPEVTQTPSHQVTQMGQEVILRCVPISNHLYFYWYRQILGQKVEFLVSFYNNEISEKSEIFDDQFSVERPDGSNFTLKIRSTKLEDSAMYFCASSETGFNYEQYFGPGTRLTVT.

This chain connects TRBV7-8 to TRBJ2-7; D is tentatively TRBD1 or TRBD2 (6 bases each). The germline V gene encodes CDR1 SGHVS and CDR2 FQNEAQ. CDR3 length equals 17 residues. Trimming stripped 6 bases from V and 1 base from J, with 22 bases between. The CDR3 region is CASSLPVRGLSSYEQYF. DNA of the CDR3: TGTGCCAGCAGTCTGCCCGTTCGGGGGCTATCTTCCTACGAGCAGTACTTC.

This rearrangement joins TRBV6-1 to TRBJ1-1; TRBD1 might be the D (6 bases). Germline values: CDR1 MNHNS, CDR2 SASEGT. Trimming took off 6 bases at V and 0 bases at J, with 11 bases between the two ends. The CDR3 totals 14 residues. Here the CDR3 DNA reads TGTGCCAGCAGAAGGACAGACATGAACACTGAAGCTTTCTTT. It encodes CASRRTDMNTEAFF.

This clonotype was seen at least ten times. V usage is TRBV12-3 or TRBV12-4 and J usage is TRBJ2-7; D possibly corresponds to TRBD2 (6 bases). This CDR3 contains 13 residues. V shed 3 bases and J shed 3 bases, with 9 bases lying between them. The CDR3 protein is CASSFPGDYEQYF. The CDR3, as DNA: TGTGCCAGCAGTTTCCCGGGGGACTACGAGCAGTACTTC.

This clonotype was counted a few times. The V and J genes are TRBV20-1 and TRBJ2-5; D is unresolved. This CDR3 has 10 amino acids. V dropped 6 bases and J dropped 5 bases, with 7 bases sitting between them. Germline lookup yields CDR1 DFQATT and CDR2 SNEGSKA (reference sequence). The CDR3 DNA reads as TGCAGTGCCCTCGGTGAGACCCAGTACTTC. Protein: CSALGETQYF.

This clonotype came up many times. V usage is TRBV7-9 and J usage is TRBJ1-1; the match to TRBD1 covers 10 bases. Trimming removed 2 bases from V and 0 bases from J; junction bases left unmatched: 9. This CDR3 is built from 18 residues. Germline V gives CDR1 SEHNR, CDR2 FQNEAQ (reference sequence). Here the CDR3 DNA reads TGTGCCAGCAGCTTAACTATGGGGACAGGGGTAATGAACACTGAAGCTTTCTTT. Its translation: CASSLTMGTGVMNTEAFF.

This clonotype showed up just once. The rearrangement joins TRBV9 to TRBJ1-6; perhaps TRBD1 as D (6 bases). Trimming took 0 bases from V and 0 from J, leaving 13 bases between them. This CDR3 is built from 18 residues. Germline CDR1 and CDR2: SGDLS and YYNGEE. The DNA of the CDR3 is TGTGCCAGCAGCGTAGCGGACAGCCTGAGCTCCTATAATTCACCCCTCCACTTT. Residues: CASSVADSLSSYNSPLHF.

The rearrangement links TRBV27 to TRBJ1-4; unclear D gene. The germline V gene encodes CDR1 MNHEY and CDR2 SMNVEV (reference sequence). V was clipped by 5 bases and J by 8 bases, with 12 bases between them. There are 13 residues in the CDR3. The CDR3 sequence: CASSPPRPEKLFF. The CDR3, as DNA: TGTGCCAGCAGTCCACCGCGGCCGGAAAAACTGTTTTTT.

The V and J genes are TRBV11-1 and TRBJ1-3; D is ambiguous. Per the germline V gene, CDR1 is SGHAT and CDR2 is FQDESV (reference sequence). The CDR3 contains 16 residues. Trimming removed 5 bases at V and 8 bases at J, with 22 bases between. The CDR3 is CASSRRSTQERDTIYF. CDR3 coding DNA: TGTGCCAGCAGCCGCCGAAGTACCCAGGAACGCGACACCATATATTTT.

This clonotype was detected many times. This chain joins TRBV10-3 and TRBJ2-7; D is unclear. The CDR3 runs 16 residues. The germline V and J ends were trimmed by 0 bases and 3 bases, with 15 bases remaining between them. Germline CDR1 ENHRY, CDR2 SYGVKD. CDR3 sequence: CAISESFRRGFYEQYF. CDR3 bases: TGTGCCATCAGTGAGTCATTTAGGAGAGGATTCTACGAGCAGTACTTC.

This clonotype came up many times. V is TRBV19 and J is TRBJ2-2, with 8 bases that match TRBD2. The CDR3 contains 15 residues. Losses at the gene ends were 10 bases for V and 1 base for J; bases not matched to a gene: 8. Germline V gene data show CDR1 as LNHDA and CDR2 as SQIVND (reference sequence). The CDR3 loop is CATPRGGLNTGELFF. The CDR3 DNA follows: TGTGCCACCCCCCGGGGGGGACTGAACACCGGGGAGCTGTTTTTT.

This clonotype appeared a single time. V usage is TRBV6-4 and J usage is TRBJ2-1; the match to TRBD2 covers 7 bases. J gave up 8 bases and V 2 bases, and 3 bases lay outside the gene matches. Germline V gene data show CDR1 as MRHNA and CDR2 as SNTAGT. This CDR3 comprises 13 residues. CDR3 nucleotides: TGTGCCAGCAGTGACCGGAGCGGGGATGAGCAGTTCTTC. Amino acid sequence: CASSDRSGDEQFF.

A few counts support this clonotype. The CDR3 bases are TGCGCCAGCAGCCAAGATGAGGATGATGGCGTCTATGGCTACACCTTC. This codes for CASSQDEDDGVYGYTF. The chain employs TRBV4-3 and TRBJ1-2; D is uncertain. Trimming took 0 bases from V and 4 from J, leaving 15 bases between them. The CDR3 runs 16 residues. CDR1 LGHNA and CDR2 YSLEER come from the germline V gene.

Ten or more counts support this clonotype. This chain joins TRBV12-3 or TRBV12-4 and TRBJ1-4; D gene ambiguous. Trimming took 2 bases from V and 0 from J, leaving 4 bases between them. The CDR3 runs to 14 residues. The CDR3 is CASSLRTTNEKLFF. The CDR3 bases are TGTGCCAGCAGTTTAAGAACAACTAATGAAAAACTGTTTTTT.

About this clonotype itself: A junction boundary mismatches the germline segment, possibly from a read error. The genes are TRBV19 and TRBJ2-3; 9 positions match TRBD2. Germline CDR1 is LNHDA and CDR2 is SQIVND (reference sequence). The CDR3 is 11 amino acids. The CDR3 bases are TGTTCCAGCGGGGGGTACAATGAGCAGTATTTT. It codes for CSSGGYNEQYF.

CDR3 amino acids: CASSPGWGMNTEAFF. In DNA, the CDR3 is TGTGCCAGCAGCCCAGGTTGGGGTATGAACACTGAAGCTTTCTTT. V gene TRBV7-2 combines with J gene TRBJ1-1; D is unclear. There are 15 residues in the CDR3. Germline V gives CDR1 SGHTA, CDR2 FQGNSA. V dropped 5 bases and J dropped 0 bases, with 13 bases sitting between them.